The T cell receptor beta chain described here comes from a study of T cells in Graves' hyperthyroidism and ophthalmopathy. Study findings and constraints: Patients with ophthalmopathy were separated from those with stable hyperthyroidism by a 13 V-J model. Most thyroid clonotypes expanded above 0.001 appeared in blood too.

RNA transcripts served as the template for amplifying TCR beta CDR3 regions. TCR CDR3 regions were first amplified by RT-PCR with HTBI primers. TCRdb used MiXCR to reprocess the multiplex PCR reads, holding one entry per CDR3 protein. The sample yields hundreds of thousands of distinct CDR3 sequences, around 21% seen once. Comment on this clonotype: Its antigen is unidentified.

Per germline, CDR1 SEHNR and CDR2 FQNEAQ (reference sequence). This CDR3 is 13 amino acids long. Trimming cost V 2 bases and J 8 bases; bases outside gene matches: 5. The chain joins TRBV7-9 to TRBJ1-2; TRBD1 matches at 7 bases. The TCR was taken from a man younger than 40 with Graves' ophthalmopathy. The sequencing input was blood. DNA for the CDR3: TGTGCCAGCAGCTTAAACAGGGGAGAGGGCTACACCTTC. Its translation is CASSLNRGEGYTF.